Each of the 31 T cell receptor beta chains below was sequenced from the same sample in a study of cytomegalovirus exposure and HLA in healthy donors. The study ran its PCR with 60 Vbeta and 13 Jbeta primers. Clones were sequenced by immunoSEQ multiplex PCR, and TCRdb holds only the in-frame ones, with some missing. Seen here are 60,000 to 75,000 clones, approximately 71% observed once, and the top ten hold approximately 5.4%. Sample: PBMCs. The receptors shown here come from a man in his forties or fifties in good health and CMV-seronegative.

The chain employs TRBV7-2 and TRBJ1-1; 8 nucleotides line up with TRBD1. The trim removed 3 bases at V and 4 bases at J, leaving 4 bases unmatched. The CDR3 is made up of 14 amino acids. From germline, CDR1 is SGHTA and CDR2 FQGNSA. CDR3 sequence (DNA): TGTGCCAGCAGCTTTCCAGGGGGCGGCACTGAAGCTTTCTTT. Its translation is CASSFPGGGTEAFF.

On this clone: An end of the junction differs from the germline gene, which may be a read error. CDR3 DNA: TGTTCCAGCAGCTCCCTGGGAGGGGTGGCAGATACGCAGTATTTT. Its translation: CSSSSLGGVADTQYF. The chain is built from TRBV7-9 and TRBJ2-3, with 7 bases that match TRBD2. Germline-derived CDR1 and CDR2 are SEHNR and FQNEAQ (reference sequence). The CDR3 contains 15 residues.

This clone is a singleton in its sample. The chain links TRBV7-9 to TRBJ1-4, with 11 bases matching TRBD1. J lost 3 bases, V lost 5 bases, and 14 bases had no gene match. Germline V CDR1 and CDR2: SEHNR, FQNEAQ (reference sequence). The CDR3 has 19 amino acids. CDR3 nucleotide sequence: TGTGCCAGCAGCCCGTACGGGACAGGGGGAAGCCGTTCTAATGAAAAACTGTTTTTT. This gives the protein CASSPYGTGGSRSNEKLFF.

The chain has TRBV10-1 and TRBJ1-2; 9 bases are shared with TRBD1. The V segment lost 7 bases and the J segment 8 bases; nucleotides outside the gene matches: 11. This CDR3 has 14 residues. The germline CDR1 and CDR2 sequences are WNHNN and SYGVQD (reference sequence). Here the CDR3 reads CASNLQGASLGYTF. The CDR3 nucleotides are TGCGCCAGCAACCTACAGGGGGCGAGTCTAGGCTACACCTTC.

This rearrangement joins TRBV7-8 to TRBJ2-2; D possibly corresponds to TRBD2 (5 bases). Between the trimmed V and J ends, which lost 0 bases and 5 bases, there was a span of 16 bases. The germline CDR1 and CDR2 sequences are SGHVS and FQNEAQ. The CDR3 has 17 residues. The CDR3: CASSLAALGVLTGELFF. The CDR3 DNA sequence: TGTGCCAGCAGCTTAGCGGCCCTCGGGGTCCTGACCGGGGAGCTGTTTTTT.

The CDR3 loop is CAISDSRTGISDEQYF. The CDR3 DNA follows: TGTGCCATCAGTGACTCGAGGACAGGTATATCGGACGAGCAGTACTTC. This rearrangement joins TRBV10-3 to TRBJ2-7, with 7 bases lining up with TRBD1. Germline V lookup: CDR1 ENHRY, CDR2 SYGVKD. With 3 bases clipped from V and 5 bases from J, the junction kept 13 bases outside the gene matches. The CDR3 spans 16 residues.

CDR3 sequence (DNA): TGTGCCAGCAGCTTAGACGGGGGGGCCCAGGAGACCCAGTACTTC. It is translated as CASSLDGGAQETQYF. The rearrangement joins TRBV7-2 to TRBJ2-5; TRBD2 matches at 8 bases. This CDR3 is built from 15 residues. CDR1 and CDR2 from the germline V gene are SGHTA and FQGNSA. With 1 base clipped from V and 5 bases from J, the junction kept 6 bases outside the gene matches. Variable domain in full (rest from reference TRBV7-2 and TRBJ2-5): GAGVSQSPSNKVTEKGKDVELRCDPISGHTALYWYRQSLGQGLEFLIYFQGNSAPDKSGLPSDRFSAERTGGSVSTLTIQRTQQEDSAVYLCASSLDGGAQETQYFGPGTRLLVL.

CDR3 DNA sequence: TGTGCCAGCAGCCCTGCGGGGCTTCAAACTGGCAATCAGCCCCAGCATTTT. Its protein is CASSPAGLQTGNQPQHF. This chain uses TRBV5-5 with TRBJ1-5, with D maybe TRBD1 (5 bases). The CDR3 is made up of 17 amino acids. Germline loops: CDR1 SGHKS, CDR2 YYEKEE (reference sequence). Trimming took 4 bases from V and 2 from J, leaving 19 bases between them. The full variable domain, completed using reference TRBV5-5 and TRBJ1-5, is DAGVTQSPTHLIKTRGQQVTLRCSPISGHKSVSWYQQVLGQGPQFIFQYYEKEERGRGNFPDRFSARQFPNYSSELNVNALLLGDSALYLCASSPAGLQTGNQPQHFGDGTRLSIL.

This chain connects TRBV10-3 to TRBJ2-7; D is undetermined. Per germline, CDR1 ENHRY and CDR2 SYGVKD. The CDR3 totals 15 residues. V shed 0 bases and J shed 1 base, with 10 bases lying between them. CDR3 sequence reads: CAISESSGGSYEQYF. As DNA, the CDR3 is TGTGCCATCAGTGAGTCGTCCGGCGGTTCCTACGAGCAGTACTTC.

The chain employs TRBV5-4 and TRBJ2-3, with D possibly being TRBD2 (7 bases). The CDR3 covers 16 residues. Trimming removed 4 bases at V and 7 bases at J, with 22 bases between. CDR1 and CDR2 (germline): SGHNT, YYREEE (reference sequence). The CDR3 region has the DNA TGTGCCAGCAGCCCCTACCGGGGGGCCGGCATTTATACGCAGTATTTT. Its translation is CASSPYRGAGIYTQYF.

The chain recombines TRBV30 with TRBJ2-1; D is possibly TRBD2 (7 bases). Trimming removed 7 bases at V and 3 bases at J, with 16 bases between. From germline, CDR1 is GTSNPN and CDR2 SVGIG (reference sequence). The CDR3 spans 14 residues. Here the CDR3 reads CASIGGGRYNEQFF. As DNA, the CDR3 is TGTGCCTCGATAGGGGGGGGGCGCTACAATGAGCAGTTCTTC.

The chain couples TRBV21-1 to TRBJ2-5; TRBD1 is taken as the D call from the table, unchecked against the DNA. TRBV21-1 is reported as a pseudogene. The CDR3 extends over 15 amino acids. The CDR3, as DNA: TGTGCCAGCAGCAAAGCCGCAGGGGCCCAAGAGACCCAGTACTTC. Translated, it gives CASSKAAGAQETQYF.

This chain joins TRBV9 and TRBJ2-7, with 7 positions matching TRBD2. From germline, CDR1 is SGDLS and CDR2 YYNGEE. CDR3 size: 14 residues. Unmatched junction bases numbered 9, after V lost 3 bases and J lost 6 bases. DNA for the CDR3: TGTGCCAGCAGCGCCCTCGGGGGGAGGGCCGAGCAGTACTTC. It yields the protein CASSALGGRAEQYF.

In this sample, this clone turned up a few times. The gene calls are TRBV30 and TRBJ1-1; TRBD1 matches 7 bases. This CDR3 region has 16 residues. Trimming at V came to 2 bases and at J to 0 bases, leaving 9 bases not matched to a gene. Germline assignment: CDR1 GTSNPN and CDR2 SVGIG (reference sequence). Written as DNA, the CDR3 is TGTGCCTGGAGTTCCCGGTGGGACAGTATGAACACTGAAGCTTTCTTT. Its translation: CAWSSRWDSMNTEAFF.

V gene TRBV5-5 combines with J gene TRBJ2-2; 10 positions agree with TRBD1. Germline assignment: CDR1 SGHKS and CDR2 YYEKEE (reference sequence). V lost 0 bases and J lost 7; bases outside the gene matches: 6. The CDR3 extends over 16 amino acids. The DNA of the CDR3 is TGTGCCAGCAGCTTGGGACAGGGGGCGTGGGACGGGGAGCTGTTTTTT. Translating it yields CASSLGQGAWDGELFF.

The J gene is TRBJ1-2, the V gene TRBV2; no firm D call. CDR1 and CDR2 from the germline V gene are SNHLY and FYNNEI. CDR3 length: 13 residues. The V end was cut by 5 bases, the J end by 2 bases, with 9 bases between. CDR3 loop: CASSIDTNYGYTF. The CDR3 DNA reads TGTGCCAGCAGTATAGACACGAACTATGGCTACACCTTC.

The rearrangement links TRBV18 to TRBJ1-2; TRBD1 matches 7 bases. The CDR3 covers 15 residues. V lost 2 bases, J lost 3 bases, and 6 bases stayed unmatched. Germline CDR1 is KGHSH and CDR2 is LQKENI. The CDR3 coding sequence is TGTGCCAGCTCACCAACAGGGGTAAATGACTATGGCTACACCTTC. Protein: CASSPTGVNDYGYTF.

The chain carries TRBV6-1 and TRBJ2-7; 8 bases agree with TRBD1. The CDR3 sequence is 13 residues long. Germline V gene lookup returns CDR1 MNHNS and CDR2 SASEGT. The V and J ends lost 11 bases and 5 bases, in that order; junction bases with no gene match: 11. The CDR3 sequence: CAAGAGGGNEQYF. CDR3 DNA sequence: TGTGCCGCCGGGGCAGGGGGCGGGAACGAGCAGTACTTC.

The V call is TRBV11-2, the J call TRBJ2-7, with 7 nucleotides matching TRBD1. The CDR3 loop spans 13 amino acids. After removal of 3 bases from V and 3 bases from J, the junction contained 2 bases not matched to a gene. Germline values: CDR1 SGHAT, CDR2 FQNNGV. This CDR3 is CASSLGQIYEQYF. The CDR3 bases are TGTGCCAGCAGCTTGGGACAGATCTACGAGCAGTACTTC.

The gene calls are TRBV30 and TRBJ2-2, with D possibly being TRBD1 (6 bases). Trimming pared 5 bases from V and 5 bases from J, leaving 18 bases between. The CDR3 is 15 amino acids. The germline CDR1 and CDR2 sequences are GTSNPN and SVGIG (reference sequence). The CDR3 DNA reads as TGTGCCTGGGGGACAACGGGTGCTTGGACCGGGGAGCTGTTTTTT. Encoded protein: CAWGTTGAWTGELFF.

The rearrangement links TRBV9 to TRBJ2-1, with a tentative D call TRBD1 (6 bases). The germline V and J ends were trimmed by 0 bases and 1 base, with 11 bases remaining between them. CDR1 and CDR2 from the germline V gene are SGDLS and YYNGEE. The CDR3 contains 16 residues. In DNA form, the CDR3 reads TGTGCCAGCAGCGTAGCTGGACAGCCGTCCTACAATGAGCAGTTCTTC. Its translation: CASSVAGQPSYNEQFF.

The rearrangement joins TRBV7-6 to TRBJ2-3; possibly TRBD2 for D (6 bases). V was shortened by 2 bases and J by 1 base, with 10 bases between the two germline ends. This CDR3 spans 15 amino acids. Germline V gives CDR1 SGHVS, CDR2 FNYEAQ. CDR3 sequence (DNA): TGTGCCAGCAGCTTAATCGCGGGGCGCACAGATACGCAGTATTTT. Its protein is CASSLIAGRTDTQYF.

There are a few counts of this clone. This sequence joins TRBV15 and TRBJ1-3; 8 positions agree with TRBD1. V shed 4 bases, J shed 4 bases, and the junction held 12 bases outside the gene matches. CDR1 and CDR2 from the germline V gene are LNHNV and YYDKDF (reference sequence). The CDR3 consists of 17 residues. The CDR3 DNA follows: TGTGCCACCAGCACCAGGAGGGCGGACAGGGACGGAAACACCATATATTTT. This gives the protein CATSTRRADRDGNTIYF.

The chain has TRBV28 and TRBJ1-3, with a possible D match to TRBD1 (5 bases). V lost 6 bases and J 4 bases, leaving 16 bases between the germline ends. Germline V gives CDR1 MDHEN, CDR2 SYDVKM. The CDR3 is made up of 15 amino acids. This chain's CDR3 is CASRDSIGRGNTIYF. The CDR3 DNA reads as TGTGCCAGCAGAGACAGTATCGGCAGGGGAAACACCATATATTTT.

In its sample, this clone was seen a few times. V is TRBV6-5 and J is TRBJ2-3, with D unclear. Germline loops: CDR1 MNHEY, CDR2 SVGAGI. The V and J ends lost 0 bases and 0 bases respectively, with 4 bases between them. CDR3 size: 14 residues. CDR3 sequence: CASSYSQSTDTQYF. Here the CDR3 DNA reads TGTGCCAGCAGTTACTCGCAGAGCACAGATACGCAGTATTTT.

CDR3 nucleotides: TGTGCCAGCAGCTTATCCTCGGGGGGGGGCACAGATACGCAGTATTTT. Its translation: CASSLSSGGGTDTQYF. The V gene is TRBV7-3, the J gene TRBJ2-3; 8 nucleotides agree with TRBD2. J was trimmed by 1 base and V by 2 bases; bases with no gene match: 5. Germline CDR1 SGHTA, CDR2 FQGTGA. CDR3 length equals 16 residues.

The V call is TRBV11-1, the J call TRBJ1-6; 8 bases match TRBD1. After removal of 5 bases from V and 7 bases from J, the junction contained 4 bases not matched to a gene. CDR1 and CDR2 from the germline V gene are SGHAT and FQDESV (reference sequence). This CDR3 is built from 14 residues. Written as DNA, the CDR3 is TGTGCCAGCAGCCCGACAGGGGACAATTCACCCCTCCACTTT. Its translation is CASSPTGDNSPLHF. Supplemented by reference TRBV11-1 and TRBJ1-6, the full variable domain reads EAEVAQSPRYKITEKSQAVAFWCDPISGHATLYWYRQILGQGPELLVQFQDESVVDDSQLPKDRFSAERLKGVDSTLKIQPAELGDSAMYLCASSPTGDNSPLHFGNGTRLTVT.

The CDR3 reads CAGGGPLVRTIYF. The DNA for the CDR3 is TGCGCTGGGGGGGGGCCCTTGGTTCGCACCATATATTTT. The chain is built from TRBV5-1 and TRBJ1-3; the D gene is possibly TRBD1 (6 bases). Looked up from germline, CDR1 is SGHRS and CDR2 is YFSETQ. The CDR3 sequence is 13 residues long.

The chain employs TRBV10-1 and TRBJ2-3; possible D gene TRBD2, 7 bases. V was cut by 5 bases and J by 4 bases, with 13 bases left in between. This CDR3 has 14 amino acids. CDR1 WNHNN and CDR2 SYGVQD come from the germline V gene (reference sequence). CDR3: CASSWGGRPDTQYF. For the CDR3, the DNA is TGCGCCAGCAGTTGGGGGGGCCGACCAGATACGCAGTATTTT.

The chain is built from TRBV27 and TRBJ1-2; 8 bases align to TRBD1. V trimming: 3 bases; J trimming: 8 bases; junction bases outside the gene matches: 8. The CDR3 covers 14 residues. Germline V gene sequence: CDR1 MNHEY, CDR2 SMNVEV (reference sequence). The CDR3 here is CASSFRTGRGGYTF. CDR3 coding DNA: TGTGCCAGCAGTTTCCGGACAGGGCGGGGCGGCTACACCTTC.

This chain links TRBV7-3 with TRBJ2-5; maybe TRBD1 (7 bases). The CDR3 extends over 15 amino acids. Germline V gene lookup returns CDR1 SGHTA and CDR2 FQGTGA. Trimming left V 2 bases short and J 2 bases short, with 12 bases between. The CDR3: CASSLGGGPQETQYF. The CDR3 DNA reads TGTGCCAGCAGCTTAGGAGGGGGCCCGCAAGAGACCCAGTACTTC. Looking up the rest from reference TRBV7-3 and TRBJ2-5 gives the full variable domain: GAGVSQTPSNKVTEKGKYVELRCDPISGHTALYWYRQSLGQGPEFLIYFQGTGAADDSGLPNDRFFAVRPEGSVSTLKIQRTERGDSAVYLCASSLGGGPQETQYFGPGTRLLVL.